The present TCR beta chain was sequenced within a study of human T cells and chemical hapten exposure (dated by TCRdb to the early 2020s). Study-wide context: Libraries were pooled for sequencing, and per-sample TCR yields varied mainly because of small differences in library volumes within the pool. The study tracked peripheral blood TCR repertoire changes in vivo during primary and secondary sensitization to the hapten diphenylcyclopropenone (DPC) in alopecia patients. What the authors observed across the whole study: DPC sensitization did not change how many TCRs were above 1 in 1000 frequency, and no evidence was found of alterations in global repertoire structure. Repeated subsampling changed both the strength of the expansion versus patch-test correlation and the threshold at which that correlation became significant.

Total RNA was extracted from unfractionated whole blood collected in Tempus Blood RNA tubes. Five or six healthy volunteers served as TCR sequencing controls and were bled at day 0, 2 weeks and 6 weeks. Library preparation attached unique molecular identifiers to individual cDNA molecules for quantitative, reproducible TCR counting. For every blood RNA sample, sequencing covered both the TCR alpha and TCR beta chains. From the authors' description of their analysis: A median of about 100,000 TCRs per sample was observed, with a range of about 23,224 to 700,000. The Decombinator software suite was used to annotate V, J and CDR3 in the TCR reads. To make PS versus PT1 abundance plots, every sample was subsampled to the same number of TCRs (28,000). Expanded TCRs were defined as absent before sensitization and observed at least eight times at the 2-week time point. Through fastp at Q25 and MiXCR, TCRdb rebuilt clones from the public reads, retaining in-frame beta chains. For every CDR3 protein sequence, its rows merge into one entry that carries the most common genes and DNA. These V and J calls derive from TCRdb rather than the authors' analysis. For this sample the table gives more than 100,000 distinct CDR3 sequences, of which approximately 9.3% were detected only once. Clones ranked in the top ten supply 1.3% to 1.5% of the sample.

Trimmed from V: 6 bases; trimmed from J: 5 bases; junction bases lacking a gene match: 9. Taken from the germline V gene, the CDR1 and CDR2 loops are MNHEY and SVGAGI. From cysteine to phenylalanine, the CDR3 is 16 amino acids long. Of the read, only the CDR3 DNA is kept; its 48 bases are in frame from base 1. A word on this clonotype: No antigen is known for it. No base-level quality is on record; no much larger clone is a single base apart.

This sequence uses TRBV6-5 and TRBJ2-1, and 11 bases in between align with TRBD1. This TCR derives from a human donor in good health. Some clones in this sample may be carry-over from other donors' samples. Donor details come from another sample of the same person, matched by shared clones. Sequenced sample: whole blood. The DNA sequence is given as TGTGCCAGCAGCCGCTACCTGGACAGGGGGCACAATGAGCAGTTCTTC. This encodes CASSRYLDRGHNEQFF.